This T cell receptor beta chain was sequenced in a study of cytomegalovirus exposure and HLA in healthy donors. The study's findings and limits: High sensitivity and specificity were reportedly achieved when the classifier diagnosed cytomegalovirus status.

Data came from immunoSEQ multiplex PCR; TCRdb stores just in-frame clones and leaves some out. The table records approximately 58,000 clones, roughly 91% of them present only once. With regard to this clone: The antigen remains undetermined.

V gave up 5 bases and J gave up 5 bases; unmatched junction bases: 3. Germline-derived CDR1 and CDR2 are SEHNR and FQNEAQ (reference sequence). The CDR3 spans 13 residues. Sequencing was performed on PBMCs. The source of this sequence is a woman aged 30 to 39 in good health and CMV-seronegative. J is TRBJ2-5 and V is TRBV7-9; TRBD1 matches 9 bases. CDR3 amino acids: CASSPGTGETQYF. CDR3 nucleotide sequence: TGTGCCAGCAGCCCAGGGACAGGGGAGACCCAGTACTTC.